This T cell receptor (beta chain) appears in the sequencing data of a study of blood T cell repertoires in COVID-19. For the study at large: Sources were T cells, B-cell-depleted T cells, or PBMCs; the material itself was cDNA or gDNA.

Original data processing: Using reference gene primer amplification, nucleated cell counts were estimated. TCRdb's table, derived via immunoSEQ multiplex PCR, lists solely in-frame clones and lacks some. V, J and clone size are those of that table, while D and trimming were read from the DNA. Among fewer than 250,000 clones, 86% were seen once, and the ten largest hold 2% to 2.5%. Participants came from around 25 US areas, aged roughly 18 to 95 years. V lost 5 bases and J lost 4; bases outside the gene matches: 13. Germline V CDR1 and CDR2: SGHTA, FQGTGA. The CDR3 loop spans 17 amino acids. This TCR came from a woman in her fifties or sixties who had recovered from COVID-19. The source material was PBMCs or T cells enriched from blood (not recorded which). The chain employs TRBV7-3 and TRBJ2-3; 9 positions match TRBD2. Written as DNA, the CDR3 is TGTGCCAGCAGCCACGAACCAGCGGGGGGCCCCTCAGATACGCAGTATTTT. Encoded protein: CASSHEPAGGPSDTQYF.